These 27 T cell receptor beta chains originate from one sample sequenced in a study of cytomegalovirus exposure and HLA in healthy donors (dated by TCRdb to between 2016 and 2019). The library was produced with the immunoSEQ multiplex PCR assay. The multiplex PCR relied on a mix of 60 forward primers for TCR Vbeta segments and 13 reverse primers for TCR Jbeta segments. TCRdb carries this immuneACCESS record with in-frame sequences only. Its versions omit some clonotypes, under half of them owing to an unresolved V gene in the studies checked, with the rest unexplained. A total of fewer than 200,000 clones appear in this sample, roughly four fifths of them only once. The ten largest account for more than 3.5% of the sample. Input material: PBMCs. The receptors stem from a man in his forties or fifties in good health and CMV-seronegative.

V is TRBV2 and J is TRBJ1-1; 7 bases map to TRBD1. The V gene's germline CDR1 is SNHLY and CDR2 FYNNEI. The CDR3 has 14 amino acids. Losses at the gene ends were 3 bases for V and 1 base for J; bases not matched to a gene: 2. CDR3 sequence: CASSDRQGNTEAFF. The CDR3 DNA is TGTGCCAGCAGTGACCGACAGGGGAACACTGAAGCTTTCTTT.

The chain carries TRBV5-4 and TRBJ2-7; perhaps TRBD1 as D (5 bases). CDR3 length: 13 residues. Deletions cut 5 bases from V and 7 bases from J, with 16 bases between. Looked up from germline, CDR1 is SGHNT and CDR2 is YYREEE (reference sequence). CDR3 protein: CASSSTGTSEQYF. CDR3 bases: TGTGCCAGCAGTTCTACAGGCACGAGTGAGCAGTACTTC.

The chain carries TRBV7-9 and TRBJ2-3; perhaps TRBD1 as D (6 bases). Looked up from germline, CDR1 is SEHNR and CDR2 is FQNEAQ (reference sequence). The CDR3 spans 17 residues. V dropped 4 bases and J dropped 4 bases, with 21 bases sitting between them. The CDR3 spells CASSSRPQGLYADTQYF. The DNA for the CDR3 is TGTGCCAGCAGCTCGCGGCCTCAGGGGCTATACGCAGATACGCAGTATTTT.

The rearrangement joins TRBV6-5 to TRBJ1-2; D is possibly TRBD1 (5 bases). This CDR3 is built from 13 residues. The germline V gene encodes CDR1 MNHEY and CDR2 SVGAGI. V was shortened by 3 bases and J by 4 bases, with 9 bases between the two germline ends. The DNA for the CDR3 is TGTGCCAGCAGTTATGGGGACTCCTATGGCTACACCTTC. It translates to CASSYGDSYGYTF.

The genes are TRBV5-6 and TRBJ2-5, with 7 bases that match TRBD2. TRBJ2-7 explains the end of the DNA better; the J call may be wrong. In germline, CDR1 is SGHDT, CDR2 YYEEEE. The CDR3 contains 14 residues. The CDR3 loop is CASSLRGDSYEQYF. Written as DNA, the CDR3 is TGTGCCAGCAGCTTGCGGGGGGATTCCTACGAGCAGTACTTC.

This chain links TRBV6-5 with TRBJ1-6, with a weak D call TRBD1 (5 bases). In germline, CDR1 is MNHEY, CDR2 SVGAGI. Trimming pared 8 bases from V and 8 bases from J, leaving 16 bases between. CDR3 length equals 14 residues. CDR3 nucleotides: TGTGCCAGCGGGCGACAGTTTGGTTATTCACCCCTCCACTTT. Encoded protein: CASGRQFGYSPLHF.

The chain is built from TRBV7-9 and TRBJ1-1, with TRBD1 as a possible D gene (6 bases). The CDR3 is made up of 13 amino acids. Germline assignment: CDR1 SEHNR and CDR2 FQNEAQ (reference sequence). Trimming removed 7 bases from V and 1 base from J, with 10 bases in between. Here the CDR3 DNA reads TGTGCCAGCACCGACAGGTGGAACACTGAAGCTTTCTTT. Translated, it gives CASTDRWNTEAFF.

This clone was detected once. The sample holds other DNA sequences that translate to the same CDR3. V usage is TRBV10-3 and J usage is TRBJ2-7, with D uncertain. Trimming removed 4 bases from V and 6 bases from J, with 10 bases in between. CDR1 and CDR2 from the germline V gene are ENHRY and SYGVKD. This CDR3 has 12 residues. CDR3 amino acids: CAISGSSLEQYF. The DNA for the CDR3 is TGTGCCATCAGTGGTAGTAGCCTCGAGCAGTACTTC.

V and J are TRBV28 and TRBJ1-1, with unresolved D. The CDR3 consists of 11 residues. CDR1 is MDHEN, CDR2 SYDVKM, per germline. V lost 1 base, J lost 8 bases, and 5 bases lay in between. Written as DNA, the CDR3 is TGTGCCAGCAGTTTATTCCGGGAAGCTTTCTTT. Translation: CASSLFREAFF.

The chain carries TRBV6-5 and TRBJ1-1, with TRBD1 matching 8 bases. Unmatched junction bases numbered 11, after V lost 6 bases and J lost 11 bases. The germline gives CDR1 MNHEY, CDR2 SVGAGI. The CDR3 runs 13 residues. CDR3 sequence reads: CASSTRGRSGAFF. In nucleotides, the CDR3 is TGTGCCAGCAGCACCAGGGGGCGGAGCGGCGCTTTCTTT.

The chain has TRBV5-4 and TRBJ1-2; 7 positions agree with TRBD1. The CDR3 runs 15 residues. V shed 0 bases, J shed 8 bases, and the junction held 10 bases outside the gene matches. Germline lookup yields CDR1 SGHNT and CDR2 YYREEE (reference sequence). The chain's CDR3 is CASSLEGHSGGGYTF. For the CDR3, the DNA is TGTGCCAGCAGCTTGGAAGGGCATTCAGGGGGGGGCTACACCTTC.

This clone was detected only once. This chain connects TRBV5-1 to TRBJ2-2; perhaps TRBD2 as D (6 bases). CDR1 is SGHRS and CDR2 is YFSETQ in the germline V gene. V lost 0 bases and J lost 6, with 12 bases in between. This CDR3 region has 15 residues. The CDR3 DNA is TGCGCCAGCAGCTTGGGACTAGGTCTTTCCGGGGAGCTGTTTTTT. As protein: CASSLGLGLSGELFF.

This sequence joins TRBV13 and TRBJ2-5; D call uncertain. The V and J ends lost 2 bases and 5 bases respectively, with 6 bases between them. The CDR3 runs to 12 residues. Per germline, CDR1 PRHDT and CDR2 FYEKMQ (reference sequence). CDR3 DNA: TGTGCCAGCAGCTTAACCGAGGAGACCCAGTACTTC. Its translation: CASSLTEETQYF. Combining the CDR3 with reference TRBV13 and TRBJ2-5 gives the whole variable domain AAGVIQSPRHLIKEKRETATLKCYPIPRHDTVYWYQQGPGQDPQFLISFYEKMQSDKGSIPDRFSAQQFSDYHSELNMSSLELGDSALYFCASSLTEETQYFGPGTRLLVL.

The chain combines TRBV19 with TRBJ2-2; 8 nucleotides match TRBD1. Trimming removed 7 bases from V and 4 bases from J; junction bases left unmatched: 11. This CDR3 has 16 amino acids. The germline V gene has CDR1 LNHDA and CDR2 SQIVND (reference sequence). CDR3 protein: CASTLSGQVATGELFF. In DNA form, the CDR3 reads TGTGCCAGTACCCTCTCGGGACAGGTGGCCACCGGGGAGCTGTTTTTT.

The chain uses TRBV9 and TRBJ2-7; the D gene is possibly TRBD2 (5 bases). Per germline, CDR1 SGDLS and CDR2 YYNGEE. The V end was cut by 0 bases, the J end by 1 base, with 8 bases between. CDR3 length equals 14 residues. CDR3 in DNA: TGTGCCAGCAGCGTAGGGAGCGGTTCCTACGAGCAGTACTTC. It specifies CASSVGSGSYEQYF.

The V call is TRBV6-4, the J call TRBJ2-3; D possibly corresponds to TRBD1 (6 bases). Between the trimmed V and J ends, which lost 3 bases and 9 bases, there was a span of 10 bases. This CDR3 has 12 amino acids. The germline V gene encodes CDR1 MRHNA and CDR2 SNTAGT. This chain's CDR3 is CASSDLGGTQYF. DNA for the CDR3: TGTGCCAGCAGTGATCTAGGGGGAACGCAGTATTTT.

V gene TRBV6-5 combines with J gene TRBJ2-1; 13 bases line up with TRBD2. Trimming cost V 8 bases and J 5 bases; bases outside gene matches: 3. The CDR3 is 14 residues long. The V gene's germline CDR1 is MNHEY and CDR2 SVGAGI. CDR3 nucleotide sequence: TGTGCCAGCCGGACTAGCGGGGGAAACAATGAGCAGTTCTTC. Translated: CASRTSGGNNEQFF.

The rearrangement uses TRBV7-3 and TRBJ2-6; D might be TRBD1 (6 bases). Trimming took 5 bases from V and 2 from J, leaving 19 bases between them. This CDR3 contains 18 residues. Germline V gene lookup returns CDR1 SGHTA and CDR2 FQGTGA. The CDR3 spells CASSTWTARVAGANVLTF. In DNA, the CDR3 is TGTGCCAGCAGCACGTGGACAGCCCGGGTCGCTGGGGCCAACGTCCTGACTTTC.

As DNA, the CDR3 is TGCGCCAGCAGTCAATCCCAGGGGCTAGCCAAAAACATTCAGTACTTC. Encoded protein: CASSQSQGLAKNIQYF. The chain joins TRBV23-1 to TRBJ2-4; D perhaps matches TRBD1 (6 bases). TRBV23-1 is recorded as an ORF, its role being uncertain. The CDR3 totals 16 residues. Trimming left V 0 bases short and J 0 bases short, with 9 bases between.

The gene calls are TRBV7-6 and TRBJ1-5, with D maybe TRBD1 (5 bases). Germline V gene data show CDR1 as SGHVS and CDR2 as FNYEAQ. The V end lost 6 bases, the J end lost 4 bases, and 13 bases lay between the germline ends. The CDR3 length is 14 residues. The DNA of the CDR3 is TGTGCCAGCAGTCCTGACGGGGGAAATCAGCCCCAGCATTTT. Translating it yields CASSPDGGNQPQHF.

The rearrangement joins TRBV5-4 to TRBJ2-1; 9 bases agree with TRBD2. The V gene end was trimmed by 1 base and the J gene end by 15 bases; junction bases not matched to a gene: 8. From germline, CDR1 is SGHNT and CDR2 YYREEE (reference sequence). The CDR3 has 13 residues. DNA for the CDR3: TGTGCCAGCAGCTTGAGGGCGGGGGGGCCTCCGTTCTTC. This encodes CASSLRAGGPPFF.

This sequence joins TRBV7-9 and TRBJ2-5, with TRBD1 identical over 12 bases. CDR1 is SEHNR, CDR2 FQNEAQ, per germline (reference sequence). The CDR3 runs to 15 residues. Trimming at V came to 5 bases and at J to 5 bases, leaving 6 bases not matched to a gene. CDR3 protein: CASSPRDRGRETQYF. CDR3 nucleotide sequence: TGTGCCAGCAGCCCAAGGGACAGGGGGCGGGAGACCCAGTACTTC.

This chain joins TRBV7-9 and TRBJ2-7; D is possibly TRBD2 (5 bases). The CDR3 has 13 residues. Germline V gives CDR1 SEHNR, CDR2 FQNEAQ (reference sequence). Trimming removed 5 bases at V and 5 bases at J, with 13 bases between. The CDR3 reads CASSTDSYDEQYF. The CDR3 DNA is TGTGCCAGCAGCACGGACTCTTACGACGAGCAGTACTTC.

The chain has TRBV5-4 and TRBJ2-2, with D uncertain. Germline CDR1 is SGHNT and CDR2 is YYREEE (reference sequence). Trimming removed 0 bases at V and 0 bases at J, with 6 bases between. The CDR3 is 15 amino acids. The CDR3 region is CASSLDFANTGELFF. DNA of the CDR3: TGTGCCAGCAGCTTGGATTTCGCGAACACCGGGGAGCTGTTTTTT.

The chain recombines TRBV2 with TRBJ1-4; D remains unclear. CDR3 length: 14 residues. Per the germline V gene, CDR1 is SNHLY and CDR2 is FYNNEI. V lost 5 bases, J lost 5 bases, and 12 bases lay in between. DNA of the CDR3: TGTGCCAGCAGTCGGACGGGGAAGAATGAAAAACTGTTTTTT. It yields the protein CASSRTGKNEKLFF.

This clone was seen a single time. The V call is TRBV5-4, the J call TRBJ1-2; 7 nucleotides align to TRBD1. V shed 4 bases, J shed 6 bases, and the junction held 6 bases outside the gene matches. The CDR3 length is 13 residues. Germline CDR1 reads SGHNT; CDR2 reads YYREEE (reference sequence). The CDR3 DNA is TGTGCCAGCAGCGCGGGACAGCTAGATGGCTACACCTTC. The encoded protein is CASSAGQLDGYTF.

Only one count was recorded for this clone. V usage is TRBV2 and J usage is TRBJ2-5; TRBD2 is a possible D gene (6 bases). Germline CDR1 and CDR2: SNHLY and FYNNEI. The CDR3 is 13 amino acids. V lost 6 bases, J lost 2 bases, and 10 bases lay in between. Here the CDR3 reads CASSGGKQETQYF. DNA of the CDR3: TGTGCCAGCAGCGGCGGGAAACAAGAGACCCAGTACTTC.